The clone carrying this TCR beta chain was detected a few times. The V gene end was trimmed by 3 bases and the J gene end by 12 bases; junction bases not matched to a gene: 8. Germline V gives CDR1 LNHDA, CDR2 SQIVND (reference sequence). This CDR3 spans 12 amino acids. Original processing notes: Nucleated cell counts were estimated from reference gene primer amplification. Measured with immunoSEQ multiplex PCR; TCRdb has only the in-frame clones, and not every one. V, J and clone size were drawn from that table, and D and trimming were deduced from the DNA. The table has around 150,000 clones, around 84% seen once. The sample belongs to a study of blood T cell repertoires in COVID-19. Study overall: The origin of the acute and convalescent COVID-19 samples was the United States, Italy and Spain. T cells, B-cell-depleted T cells, or PBMCs supplied cDNA or gDNA.

The sequence came from a woman older than 75 with acute or convalescent COVID-19. The sample was peripheral blood. The rearrangement joins TRBV19 to TRBJ2-7, with 7 bases that match TRBD1. The CDR3 DNA sequence: TGTGCCAGTAGTATCAGCTCAGGGGGTCGGTACTTC. This sequence encodes CASSISSGGRYF.